This TCR beta chain was sequenced in a study of cytomegalovirus exposure and HLA in healthy donors. Whole-study findings and limits: Among the sequence variants, a highly shared cluster was likely an artifact of sequencing. There were a few CMV-associated chains whose specificity for CMV antigens was confirmed in vitro.

A multiplex PCR was run with 60 Vbeta primers and 13 Jbeta primers. Using immunoSEQ multiplex PCR, the repertoire was profiled, and TCRdb retains in-frame clones only, with some absent. The repertoire holds about 210,000 clones, with around 78% as singletons. For this clone: Antigen unknown.

V was pared by 7 bases and J by 3 bases, with 7 bases of the junction left unmatched. Germline loops: CDR1 MNHEY, CDR2 SVGAGI. The CDR3 runs to 15 residues. This TCR was sampled from a boy between 5 and 17 years old in good health and CMV-seronegative. Sequencing input: PBMCs. V usage is TRBV6-5 and J usage is TRBJ2-2; 8 positions agree with TRBD1. The CDR3 DNA sequence: TGTGCCAGCACCACCTTGGACAGGGACACCGGGGAGCTGTTTTTT. It specifies CASTTLDRDTGELFF.